Below are 14 T cell receptor beta chains sequenced from a single sample in a study of beta chain features in type 1 diabetes. What was sequenced were expressed TCRB transcripts, since all of the isolated RNA had been reverse transcribed. Profiling relied on immunoSEQ multiplex PCR, and the TCRdb table lists in-frame clones only, not all of them. The sample comprises hundreds of thousands of clones, roughly 31% of which are singletons, and around 0.065% rests with the top ten. Sequenced: naive CD4+ T cells from blood. The receptors shown here come from a man between 18 and 35 years old in good health.

The rearrangement uses TRBV2 and TRBJ2-1; tentatively, D is TRBD2 (6 bases). Trimming cost V 8 bases and J 9 bases, with 20 bases left between them. Germline loops: CDR1 SNHLY, CDR2 FYNNEI. The CDR3 sequence is 14 residues long. In nucleotides, the CDR3 is TGTGCCAGCCACGGGACTTACCTTGATGGTGAGCAGTTCTTC. Amino acids: CASHGTYLDGEQFF.

The gene calls are TRBV28 and TRBJ2-7, with 8 positions matching TRBD2. Losses at the gene ends were 6 bases for V and 5 bases for J; bases not matched to a gene: 3. The CDR3 length is 12 residues. Per the germline V gene, CDR1 is MDHEN and CDR2 is SYDVKM. In nucleotides, the CDR3 is TGTGCCAGCAGCGGGAGGGGCGACGAGCAGTACTTC. Translated: CASSGRGDEQYF.

This chain joins TRBV7-2 and TRBJ2-1, with D possibly TRBD2 on 5 matching bases. Germline V lookup: CDR1 SGHTA, CDR2 FQGNSA. The germline V and J ends were trimmed by 0 bases and 2 bases, with 8 bases remaining between them. This CDR3 region has 15 residues. The CDR3 DNA follows: TGTGCCAGCAGCTTAGCGGGAGTAACCTACAATGAGCAGTTCTTC. Translation gives CASSLAGVTYNEQFF.

This clone was counted only a few times. This chain links TRBV5-1 with TRBJ2-7; 10 bases match TRBD2. The CDR3 runs to 15 residues. CDR1 and CDR2 from the germline V gene are SGHRS and YFSETQ. Trimming took 4 bases from V and 7 from J; bases not matched to a gene: 11. The DNA for the CDR3 is TGCGCCAGCAGCCCCTCGACTAGCGGGCTGTATGAGCAGTACTTC. Protein: CASSPSTSGLYEQYF.

This chain links TRBV4-3 with TRBJ2-5, with D possibly being TRBD1 (6 bases). CDR1 LGHNA and CDR2 YSLEER come from the germline V gene. CDR3 size: 15 residues. The V end lost 2 bases, the J end lost 1 base, and 11 bases lay between the germline ends. The CDR3 reads CASSQTTGPQETQYF. CDR3 DNA: TGCGCCAGCAGCCAAACGACAGGTCCCCAAGAGACCCAGTACTTC.

The chain couples TRBV18 to TRBJ2-1; D ambiguous. This CDR3 has 15 residues. In germline, CDR1 is KGHSH, CDR2 LQKENI. V lost 2 bases, J lost 6 bases, and 14 bases lay in between. CDR3 protein: CASSPGYSFSNEQFF. In DNA, the CDR3 is TGTGCCAGCTCACCAGGTTATAGTTTTAGCAATGAGCAGTTCTTC.

The V gene is TRBV7-6, the J gene TRBJ2-7; TRBD2 agrees at 11 bases. The ends lost 4 bases at V and 0 bases at J; junction bases unmatched: 11. Germline lookup yields CDR1 SGHVS and CDR2 FNYEAQ. The CDR3 extends over 18 amino acids. CDR3 protein: CASSSGTSGGLLSYEQYF. CDR3 DNA sequence: TGTGCCAGCAGCTCAGGGACTAGCGGAGGGCTGCTCTCCTACGAGCAGTACTTC.

This clone was counted only a few times. The chain recombines TRBV11-2 with TRBJ2-7; 7 positions match TRBD2. The trim removed 5 bases at V and 4 bases at J, leaving 8 bases unmatched. Germline values: CDR1 SGHAT, CDR2 FQNNGV. The CDR3 covers 14 residues. The chain's CDR3 is CASSITSVGYEQYF. DNA of the CDR3: TGTGCCAGCAGCATAACTAGCGTGGGGTACGAGCAGTACTTC.

The chain couples TRBV20-1 to TRBJ1-1; D is undetermined. Trimming pared 3 bases from V and 10 bases from J, leaving 12 bases between. CDR3 length: 11 residues. CDR1 DFQATT and CDR2 SNEGSKA come from the germline V gene (reference sequence). Here the CDR3 reads CSASNPLRAFF. CDR3 DNA sequence: TGCAGTGCTAGTAACCCCCTCCGAGCTTTCTTT.

The genes are TRBV30 and TRBJ1-1; the D is unclear. V was trimmed by 5 bases and J by 5 bases, leaving 12 bases between them. This CDR3 region has 12 residues. Germline V gene sequence: CDR1 GTSNPN, CDR2 SVGIG (reference sequence). CDR3 bases: TGTGCCTGGCACCGGGTGGGTACTGAAGCTTTCTTT. It specifies CAWHRVGTEAFF.

The sample holds a few counts of this clone. This chain uses TRBV4-1 with TRBJ1-2, with 7 bases that match TRBD1. The CDR3 totals 15 residues. The germline V gene encodes CDR1 MGHRA and CDR2 YSYEKL. Losses at the gene ends were 4 bases for V and 2 bases for J; bases not matched to a gene: 7. DNA of the CDR3: TGCGCCAGCAGCCGCATGACAGGGACCAACTATGGCTACACCTTC. Amino acid sequence: CASSRMTGTNYGYTF.

The V call is TRBV5-4, the J call TRBJ1-2; 10 nucleotides align to TRBD1. This CDR3 contains 14 residues. With V trimmed by 4 bases and J by 4 bases, 4 bases remained unmatched. The germline V gene has CDR1 SGHNT and CDR2 YYREEE (reference sequence). The CDR3, as DNA: TGTGCCAGCAGCAAGGGACAGGGGATCTATGGCTACACCTTC. Translated: CASSKGQGIYGYTF.

In its sample, this clone was seen a few times. The chain recombines TRBV30 with TRBJ2-2; the match to TRBD2 covers 9 bases. After removal of 0 bases from V and 3 bases from J, the junction contained 5 bases not matched to a gene. The CDR3 consists of 16 residues. Per the germline V gene, CDR1 is GTSNPN and CDR2 is SVGIG (reference sequence). The chain's CDR3 is CAWSVFGGRDTGELFF. Written as DNA, the CDR3 is TGTGCCTGGAGTGTATTCGGCGGGAGGGACACCGGGGAGCTGTTTTTT.

The J gene is TRBJ2-6, the V gene TRBV29-1; D not certain. V lost 8 bases and J lost 0, with 14 bases in between. From germline, CDR1 is SQVTM and CDR2 ANQGSEA. The CDR3 is made up of 15 amino acids. The CDR3 here is CSLRGVVSGANVLTF. The DNA of the CDR3 is TGCAGCCTCCGTGGGGTGGTCTCTGGGGCCAACGTCCTGACTTTC.